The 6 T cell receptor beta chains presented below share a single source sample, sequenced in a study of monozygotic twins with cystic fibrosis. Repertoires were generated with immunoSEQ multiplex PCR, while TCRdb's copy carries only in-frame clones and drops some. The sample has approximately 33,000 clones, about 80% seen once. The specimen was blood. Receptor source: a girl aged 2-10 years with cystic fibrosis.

Written as DNA, the CDR3 is TGTGCCAGCAGCTCGCAGCGGTCCCAAGAGACCCAGTACTTC. The encoded protein is CASSSQRSQETQYF. This chain connects TRBV7-8 to TRBJ2-5; D is perhaps TRBD2 (5 bases). Germline V gene lookup returns CDR1 SGHVS and CDR2 FQNEAQ. CDR3 length: 14 amino acids. The V end was cut by 4 bases, the J end by 1 base, with 10 bases between.

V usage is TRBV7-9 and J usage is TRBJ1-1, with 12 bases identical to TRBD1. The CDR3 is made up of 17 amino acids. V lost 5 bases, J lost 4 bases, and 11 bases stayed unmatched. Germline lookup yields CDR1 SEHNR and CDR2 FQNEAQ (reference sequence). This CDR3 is CASSGTGTGGRFTEAFF. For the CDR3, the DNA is TGTGCCAGCAGCGGAACCGGGACAGGGGGCCGATTCACTGAAGCTTTCTTT.

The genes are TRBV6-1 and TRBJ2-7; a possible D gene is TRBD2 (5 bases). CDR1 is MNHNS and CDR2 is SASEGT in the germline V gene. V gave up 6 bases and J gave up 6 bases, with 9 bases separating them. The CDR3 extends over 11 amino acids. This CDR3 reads CASRDSGEQYF. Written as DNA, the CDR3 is TGTGCCAGCAGGGACTCAGGCGAGCAGTACTTC.

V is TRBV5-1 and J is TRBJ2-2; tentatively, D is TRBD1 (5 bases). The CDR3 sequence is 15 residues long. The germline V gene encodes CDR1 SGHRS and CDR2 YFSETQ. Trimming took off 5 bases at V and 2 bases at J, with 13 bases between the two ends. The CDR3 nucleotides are TGCGCCAGCAGACCCTGGACACAAAACACCGGGGAGCTGTTTTTT. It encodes CASRPWTQNTGELFF.

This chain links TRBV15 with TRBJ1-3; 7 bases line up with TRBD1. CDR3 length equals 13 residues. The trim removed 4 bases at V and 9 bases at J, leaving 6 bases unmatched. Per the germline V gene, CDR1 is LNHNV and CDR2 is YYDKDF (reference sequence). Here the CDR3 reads CATSKGAQATIYF. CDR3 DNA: TGTGCCACCAGCAAGGGGGCCCAGGCCACCATATATTTT.

The CDR3 sequence: CATSREWATSGNTIYF. CDR3 DNA: TGTGCCACCAGCAGAGAGTGGGCGACCTCTGGAAACACCATATATTTT. The V and J genes are TRBV15 and TRBJ1-3; D is unclear. Trimming stripped 0 bases from V and 0 bases from J, with 9 bases between. The germline gives CDR1 LNHNV, CDR2 YYDKDF (reference sequence). The CDR3 is 16 residues long.